A selection of T cell receptor beta chains follows, all from one sample in a study of a mutant IDH1 vaccine in newly diagnosed glioma. Assay: immunoSEQ multiplex PCR; the TCRdb copy retains only in-frame clones and omits some. The sample shows fewer than 50,000 clones, roughly 80% of them seen only once. Source: PBMCs, taken from a glioma patient treated with radiotherapy, temozolomide or both. Receptors were obtained from a man aged 40-50 years with glioma. Some clones in this sample may be carry-over from other donors' samples. CDR3s leave out the opening cysteine and the closing phenylalanine or tryptophan.

cdr3_length j_call v_call cdr3_aa
8 TRBJ2-7 TRBV25-1 ASSNGKQY
11 TRBJ1-6 TRBV10-1 ASKGNYNSPLH
9 TRBJ2-3 TRBV30 AWSGADTQY
14 TRBJ2-3 TRBV14 ASSLLAGGYTDTQY
12 TRBJ1-5 TRBV19 ASSWTGTNQPQH
12 TRBJ1-2 TRBV10-3 AISESGTEDGYT
12 TRBJ1-1 TRBV18 ASAEWGGNTEAF
13 TRBJ1-4 TRBV6-1 ASRTWDSSNEKLF
12 TRBJ1-2 TRBV5-6 ASSFRDRASGYT
10 TRBJ2-7 TRBV5-1 ASSSGLVEQY
12 TRBJ1-1 TRBV5-1 ASSLARLNTEAF
14 TRBJ2-5 TRBV5-1 ASSRGLAGAKETQY
14 TRBJ2-4 TRBV6-1 ASSEGEGLAKNIQY
14 TRBJ2-1 TRBV5-1 ASSSVLAGGRDEQF
12 TRBJ1-1 TRBV5-5 ASSFGFSNTEAF
14 TRBJ1-1 TRBV5-6 ASSEVQGASFTEAF